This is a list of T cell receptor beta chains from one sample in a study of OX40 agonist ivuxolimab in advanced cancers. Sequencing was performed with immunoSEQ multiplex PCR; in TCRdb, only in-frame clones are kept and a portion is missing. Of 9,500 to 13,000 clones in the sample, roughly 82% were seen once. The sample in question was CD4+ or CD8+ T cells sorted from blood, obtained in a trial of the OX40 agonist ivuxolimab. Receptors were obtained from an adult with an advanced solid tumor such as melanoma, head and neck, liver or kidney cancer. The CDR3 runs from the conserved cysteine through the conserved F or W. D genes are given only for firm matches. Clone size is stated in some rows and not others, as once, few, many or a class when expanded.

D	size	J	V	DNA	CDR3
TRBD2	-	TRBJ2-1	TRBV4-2	TGTGCCAGCAGCCTGACGGGAGGGAGGGATGAGCAGTTCTTC	CASSLTGGRDEQFF
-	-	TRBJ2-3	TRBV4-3	TGCGCCAGCAGCCAAGTCGGGAGCACAGATACGCAGTATTTT	CASSQVGSTDTQYF
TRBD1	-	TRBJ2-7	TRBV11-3	TGTGCCAGCAGCTTAGGGGACAGATACGAGCAGTACTTC	CASSLGDRYEQYF
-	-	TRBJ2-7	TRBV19	TGTGCCAGTGGAACCGGGGGCTACGAGCAGTACTTC	CASGTGGYEQYF
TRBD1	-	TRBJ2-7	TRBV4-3	TGCGCCAGCAGCCGAGAGGACAGGGACCACGAGCAGTACTTC	CASSREDRDHEQYF
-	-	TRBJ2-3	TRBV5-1	TGCGCCAGCAGCTTGGTGTTGGGGGATACGCAGTATTTT	CASSLVLGDTQYF
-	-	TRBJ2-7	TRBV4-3	TGCGCCAGCAGCCAAGTGGTGGGAGACTACGAGCAGTACTTC	CASSQVVGDYEQYF
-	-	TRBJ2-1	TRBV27	TGTGCCAGCAGTTCCTTCATCGGTGAGCAGTTCTTC	CASSSFIGEQFF
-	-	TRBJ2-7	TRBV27	TGTGCCAGCAGTTTATCGTGGGGACGCGAGCAGTACTTC	CASSLSWGREQYF
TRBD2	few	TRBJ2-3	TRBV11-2	TGTGCCAGCAGCTTAGAGGGGGGACTAGCGGGTACAGATACGCAGTATTTT	CASSLEGGLAGTDTQYF
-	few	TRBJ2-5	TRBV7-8	TGTGCCAGCAGCTTTACGGCCCCTAGCGTCCAAGAGACCCAGTACTTC	CASSFTAPSVQETQYF
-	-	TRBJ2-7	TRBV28	TGTGCCAGCAGTTTTCAACAGGGGAGGGAAGTCGGGGACGAGCAGTACTTC	CASSFQQGREVGDEQYF
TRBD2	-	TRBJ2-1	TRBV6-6	TGTGCCAGCAGTTACAGTCTAGCGGGATACAATGAGCAGTTCTTC	CASSYSLAGYNEQFF
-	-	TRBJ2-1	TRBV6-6	TGTGCCAGCAGTTCTACCGGGACTCCCTCCTACAATGAGCAGTTCTTC	CASSSTGTPSYNEQFF
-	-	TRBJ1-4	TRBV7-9	TGTGCCAGCAGTCGGGACGGTTATGAAAAACTGTTTTTT	CASSRDGYEKLFF
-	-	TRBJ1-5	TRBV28	TGTGCCAGCAGTCCCAGGTATGGGGGCCAGCCCCAGCATTTT	CASSPRYGGQPQHF
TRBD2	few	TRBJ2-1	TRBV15	TGTGCCACCAGCTCTCCGGGACTAGCGGATGAGCAGTTCTTC	CATSSPGLADEQFF
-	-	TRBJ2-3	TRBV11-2	TGTGCCAGCAGCTTAGGGGCGGTAAAAACAGATACGCAGTATTTT	CASSLGAVKTDTQYF
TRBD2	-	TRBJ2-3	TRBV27	TGTGCCAGCAGTTTAGAGCCTAGCGGGATCACAGATACGCAGTATTTT	CASSLEPSGITDTQYF
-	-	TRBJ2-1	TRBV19	TGTGCCAGTAGTAGAGGGACGTATAATGAGCAGTTCTTC	CASSRGTYNEQFF
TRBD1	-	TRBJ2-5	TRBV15	TGTGCCACCAGCCCAAGCACAGGGGGCGAGACCCAGTACTTC	CATSPSTGGETQYF
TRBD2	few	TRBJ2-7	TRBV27	TGTGCCAGCAGTTTCGCTAGCGGGAGCTCCTACGAGCAGTACTTC	CASSFASGSSYEQYF
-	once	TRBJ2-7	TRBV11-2	TGTGCCAGCAGCTTAAATATTCTCGAGCAGTACTTC	CASSLNILEQYF